The 16 T cell receptor beta chains presented below share a single source sample, sequenced in a study of vaccination and CD4 T cells after COVID-19. For these TCRs, the target antigens are not known. Treatment denoted: approximately 9-day PBMC culture with coronavirus spike peptide pools or control peptides (ViraFEST assay). Pre-COVID-19 pandemic sampling (2011-2018) yielded the unexposed donor's CD4+ T cells. Sequencing of cultured CD4+ T cell DNA used the Oncomine TCR Beta short-read assay. Researchers extracted genomic DNA from CD4+ T cells that had been cultured. From the PCR reads, TCRdb called clonotypes with MiXCR, one entry per CDR3 protein. The data show some 10,000 distinct CDR3 sequences, more than 35% seen once. Sequencing was carried out using CD4+ T cells from blood, cultured in vitro. The origin of the receptors is a human donor in good health.

The chain combines TRBV5-1 with TRBJ2-7; 8 positions match TRBD1. V dropped 0 bases and J dropped 4; count of bases not matched to a gene: 3. The germline gives CDR1 SGHRS, CDR2 YFSETQ. The CDR3 has 14 residues. The CDR3 spells CASSLGGQGYEQYF. The CDR3 DNA is TGCGCCAGCAGCTTGGGTGGACAGGGTTACGAGCAGTACTTC. Supplemented by reference TRBV5-1 and TRBJ2-7, the full variable domain reads KAGVTQTPRYLIKTRGQQVTLSCSPISGHRSVSWYQQTPGQGLQFLFEYFSETQRNKGNFPGRFSGRQFSNSRSEMNVSTLELGDSALYLCASSLGGQGYEQYFGPGTRLTVT.

This clonotype came up a few times. This chain connects TRBV6-4 to TRBJ2-3; the match to TRBD1 covers 8 bases. Germline CDR1 and CDR2: MRHNA and SNTAGT. CDR3 length: 14 amino acids. V gave up 2 bases and J gave up 4 bases; unmatched junction bases: 2. The CDR3 DNA is TGTGCCAGCAGTGACGGACAGGGCGCAGATACGCAGTATTTT. Protein sequence: CASSDGQGADTQYF.

This clonotype was counted a few times. This chain uses TRBV6-4 with TRBJ2-3, with D possibly being TRBD2 (5 bases). The CDR3 contains 14 residues. V was shortened by 0 bases and J by 4 bases, with 8 bases between the two germline ends. The germline CDR1 and CDR2 sequences are MRHNA and SNTAGT. The CDR3 here is CASSDSEGSDTQYF. CDR3 nucleotide sequence: TGTGCCAGCAGTGACTCAGAGGGCTCAGATACGCAGTATTTT.

The chain has TRBV7-6 and TRBJ2-7; no clear D gene. The CDR3 runs to 14 residues. Germline V gene data show CDR1 as SGHVS and CDR2 as FNYEAQ. The V gene lost 2 bases and the J gene lost 7 bases, with 15 bases spanning the gap. For the CDR3, the DNA is TGTGCCAGCAGCTTATGGGGTGTGCGCTCGGAGCAGTACTTC. Its translation is CASSLWGVRSEQYF.

The chain carries TRBV12-3 or TRBV12-4 and TRBJ2-2; 7 bases align to TRBD1. The CDR3 covers 13 residues. Trimming cost V 6 bases and J 5 bases; bases outside gene matches: 3. CDR3 amino acids: CASSPTGTGELFF. The CDR3 DNA reads TGTGCCAGCAGCCCGACAGGGACCGGGGAGCTGTTTTTT.

Comments on this clonotype: The germline gene is not matched at one end of the junction; a read error may be the cause. The J gene is TRBJ2-3, the V gene TRBV20-1; the D gene is possibly TRBD1 (5 bases). The CDR3 totals 15 residues. Germline CDR1 DFQATT, CDR2 SNEGSKA (reference sequence). DNA of the CDR3: TGCAGTGCTAGAGATCTTGGGGCAGGCACAGATGCGCAGTATTTT. Amino acids: CSARDLGAGTDAQYF.

The chain carries TRBV29-1 and TRBJ2-2; TRBD2 aligns across 9 bases. The CDR3 runs to 14 residues. The V gene end was trimmed by 5 bases and the J gene end by 0 bases; junction bases not matched to a gene: 1. Germline CDR1 SQVTM, CDR2 ANQGSEA. The CDR3 spells CSVSGRSNTGELFF. The CDR3 DNA reads as TGCAGCGTTAGCGGGAGGTCGAACACCGGGGAGCTGTTTTTT.

In its sample, this clonotype was seen once. This chain uses TRBV11-1 with TRBJ2-7; 8 bases are a match to TRBD2. The germline V gene has CDR1 SGHAT and CDR2 FQDESV (reference sequence). This CDR3 comprises 16 residues. The V and J ends lost 4 bases and 5 bases, in that order; junction bases with no gene match: 13. CDR3 bases: TGTGCCAGCAGCTCCGCGTTAACGGGAGGGCCCAACGAGCAGTACTTC. It is translated as CASSSALTGGPNEQYF.

This clonotype was observed a handful of times. This chain joins TRBV7-2 and TRBJ2-7; 9 bases are shared with TRBD2. Germline V gene data show CDR1 as SGHTA and CDR2 as FQGNSA. The V segment lost 1 base and the J segment 3 bases; nucleotides outside the gene matches: 7. The CDR3 runs to 16 residues. Here the CDR3 reads CASSLVASGIHYEQYF. DNA for the CDR3: TGTGCCAGCAGCTTAGTGGCTAGCGGGATTCACTACGAGCAGTACTTC.

The chain uses TRBV7-2 and TRBJ2-5; 14 nucleotides match TRBD2. Germline CDR1 and CDR2: SGHTA and FQGNSA. This CDR3 contains 18 residues. Trimming took 7 bases from V and 5 from J; bases not matched to a gene: 15. The CDR3 nucleotides read TGTGCCAGCACCCTTAACGTGGGACTAGCGGGAGTTCGGGAGACCCAGTACTTC. It yields the protein CASTLNVGLAGVRETQYF.

The chain combines TRBV7-2 with TRBJ1-1, with D maybe TRBD1 (6 bases). V shed 1 base and J shed 4 bases, with 19 bases lying between them. Germline-derived CDR1 and CDR2 are SGHTA and FQGNSA. The CDR3 has 17 amino acids. In DNA form, the CDR3 reads TGTGCCAGCAGCTTAGGGGGGCCAGGGAGTATAGTCACTGAAGCTTTCTTT. It specifies CASSLGGPGSIVTEAFF.

The rearrangement joins TRBV7-3 to TRBJ2-2; the match to TRBD2 covers 13 bases. The J segment lost 7 bases and the V segment lost 4 bases, leaving 6 bases of the junction unmatched. Per germline, CDR1 SGHTA and CDR2 FQGTGA. The CDR3 is 16 residues long. The DNA of the CDR3 is TGTGCCAGCAGCTCCGGACTAGCGGGAGCGGTCGGGGAGCTGTTTTTT. Amino acid sequence: CASSSGLAGAVGELFF.

Regarding this clonotype: At one of its ends the junction is not consistent with the germline gene, which may arise from a read error. The V gene is TRBV20-1, the J gene TRBJ2-4; TRBD2 matches 7 bases. This CDR3 is 14 amino acids long. Germline lookup yields CDR1 DFQATT and CDR2 SNEGSKA (reference sequence). The CDR3 nucleotides are TGCAGTGCGCCCTCCCTAGCGGACAAAGACATTCAGTACTTC. Amino acids: CSAPSLADKDIQYF.

The chain employs TRBV28 and TRBJ1-3; D gene ambiguous. CDR3 length equals 12 residues. The germline gives CDR1 MDHEN, CDR2 SYDVKM. Trimming shortened V by 8 bases and J by 0 bases, and 5 bases separated the two germline ends. CDR3 residues: CASLNSGNTIYF. Written as DNA, the CDR3 is TGTGCCAGCCTGAACTCTGGAAACACCATATATTTT. Full variable domain (remainder filled in from reference TRBV28 and TRBJ1-3): DVKVTQSSRYLVKRTGEKVFLECVQDMDHENMFWYRQDPGLGLRLIYFSYDVKMKEKGDIPEGYSVSREKKERFSLILESASTNQTSMYLCASLNSGNTIYFGEGSWLTVV.

This clonotype was seen more than once but under ten times. The chain employs TRBV10-3 and TRBJ2-5, with D unclear. The ends were cut back, 2 bases at V and 2 bases at J, with 15 bases in the middle. This CDR3 contains 16 residues. The germline gives CDR1 ENHRY, CDR2 SYGVKD. This CDR3 reads CAISEPQWGTQETQYF. CDR3 nucleotides: TGTGCCATCAGTGAGCCCCAGTGGGGAACACAAGAGACCCAGTACTTC.

This clonotype was seen a handful of times. The rearrangement uses TRBV20-1 and TRBJ1-1; D is undetermined. The CDR3 sequence is 14 residues long. V shed 1 base and J shed 4 bases, with 13 bases lying between them. CDR1 and CDR2 from the germline V gene are DFQATT and SNEGSKA (reference sequence). In DNA, the CDR3 is TGCAGTGCTAGAGTCCGGTGGGAGGGCACTGAAGCTTTCTTT. Its translation is CSARVRWEGTEAFF.